Following are 23 T cell receptor beta chains from one sample sequenced in a study of OX40 agonist ivuxolimab in advanced cancers. Assay: immunoSEQ multiplex PCR; the TCRdb copy retains only in-frame clones and omits some. The sample lists fewer than 75,000 clones; approximately 88% were seen once. The source material was CD4+ or CD8+ T cells sorted from blood, sampled in a trial of the OX40 agonist ivuxolimab. These receptors all come from an adult with an advanced solid tumor such as melanoma, head and neck, liver or kidney cancer.

A few counts support this clone. The J gene is TRBJ2-3, the V gene TRBV29-1; D remains ambiguous. This CDR3 has 12 amino acids. V was trimmed by 4 bases and J by 4 bases, leaving 9 bases between them. Germline loops: CDR1 SQVTM, CDR2 ANQGSEA. CDR3 nucleotide sequence: TGCAGCGTTGGGATTTCAGCAGATACGCAGTATTTT. This gives the protein CSVGISADTQYF.

The rearrangement joins TRBV5-4 to TRBJ2-7; D uncertain. Germline V CDR1 and CDR2: SGHNT, YYREEE (reference sequence). The CDR3 loop spans 15 amino acids. V was pared by 3 bases and J by 0 bases, with 13 bases between. The CDR3 sequence: CASSYPGGSSYEQYF. Here the CDR3 DNA reads TGTGCCAGCAGCTACCCGGGCGGTAGCTCCTACGAGCAGTACTTC. Combining the CDR3 with reference TRBV5-4 and TRBJ2-7 gives the whole variable domain ETGVTQSPTHLIKTRGQQVTLRCSSQSGHNTVSWYQQALGQGPQFIFQYYREEENGRGNFPPRFSGLQFPNYSSELNVNALELDDSALYLCASSYPGGSSYEQYFGPGTRLTVT.

The J gene is TRBJ2-3, the V gene TRBV7-8, with TRBD1 matching over 8 bases. V lost 5 bases, J lost 3 bases, and 10 bases stayed unmatched. CDR3 size: 16 residues. Germline CDR1 and CDR2: SGHVS and FQNEAQ. CDR3: CASSKEAQGATDTQYF. The CDR3 nucleotides are TGTGCCAGCAGCAAAGAGGCGCAGGGGGCAACAGATACGCAGTATTTT.

This clone was counted between two and nine times. This chain uses TRBV4-1 with TRBJ1-1; TRBD1 matches 8 bases. Germline CDR1 MGHRA, CDR2 YSYEKL. This CDR3 spans 17 amino acids. With V trimmed by 4 bases and J by 1 base, 11 bases remained unmatched. DNA for the CDR3: TGCGCCAGCAGCCTTGACCGGCAGGGGGCCCAGAACACTGAAGCTTTCTTT. Amino acids: CASSLDRQGAQNTEAFF.

A note on this clone: A single base separates this from a much larger clone, so it may be a read error. The chain has TRBV7-2 and TRBJ2-2; D gene unclear. CDR1 and CDR2 (germline): SGHTA, FQGNSA. The CDR3 runs to 13 residues. V was trimmed by 5 bases and J by 0 bases, leaving 4 bases between them. CDR3 loop: CASSPTNTGELFF. DNA of the CDR3: TGTGCCAGCAGCCCGACGAACACCGGGGAGCTGTTTTTT.

The chain has TRBV6-1 and TRBJ1-4; no reliable D call. The V end was cut by 11 bases, the J end by 0 bases, with 10 bases between. Germline CDR1 and CDR2: MNHNS and SASEGT. The CDR3 runs 13 residues. The DNA of the CDR3 is TGTGCCGGGCCGGGTACAACTAATGAAAAACTGTTTTTT. Amino acids: CAGPGTTNEKLFF.

The chain recombines TRBV18 with TRBJ1-5, with D uncertain. Between the trimmed V and J ends, which lost 1 base and 0 bases, there was a span of 4 bases. The CDR3 length is 14 residues. Per germline, CDR1 KGHSH and CDR2 LQKENI. Written as DNA, the CDR3 is TGTGCCAGCTCACCACTTAATAGCAATCAGCCCCAGCATTTT. Protein: CASSPLNSNQPQHF.

CDR3 sequence: CASSVASGQSKDNEQFF. The CDR3 region has the DNA TGCGCCAGCAGTGTGGCTAGCGGCCAATCTAAGGACAATGAGCAGTTCTTC. The J gene is TRBJ2-1, the V gene TRBV10-1; TRBD2 agrees at 7 bases. The V segment lost 4 bases and the J segment 5 bases; nucleotides outside the gene matches: 14. The CDR3 runs to 17 residues. Germline V gives CDR1 WNHNN, CDR2 SYGVQD (reference sequence).

The V gene is TRBV27, the J gene TRBJ2-7; a possible D gene is TRBD2 (5 bases). Trimming removed 2 bases at V and 6 bases at J, with 14 bases between. Per germline, CDR1 MNHEY and CDR2 SMNVEV (reference sequence). The CDR3 spans 14 residues. The CDR3 loop reads CASSLTWVRGEQYF. CDR3 bases: TGTGCCAGCAGTTTAACTTGGGTCCGGGGCGAGCAGTACTTC.

This clone has just one count. CDR3 bases: TGTGCCAGCAGCTTATATTACTATGGCTACACCTTC. This encodes CASSLYYYGYTF. The V gene is TRBV5-4, the J gene TRBJ1-2; no firm D call. Germline loops: CDR1 SGHNT, CDR2 YYREEE (reference sequence). The CDR3 totals 12 residues. With 2 bases removed from V and 3 bases from J, the gap between germline ends came to 5 bases.

The chain couples TRBV15 to TRBJ2-2; D is uncertain. This CDR3 has 14 amino acids. V lost 9 bases and J 4 bases, leaving 15 bases between the germline ends. Looked up from germline, CDR1 is LNHNV and CDR2 is YYDKDF (reference sequence). The DNA for the CDR3 is TGTGCCACTAGACGCGCTTTGGGCACCGGGGAGCTGTTTTTT. Amino acids: CATRRALGTGELFF.

The V gene is TRBV4-1, the J gene TRBJ2-7, with TRBD2 matching 12 bases. The CDR3 totals 16 residues. Per the germline V gene, CDR1 is MGHRA and CDR2 is YSYEKL. The junction had 3 bases not matched to a gene; V was cut back by 0 bases and J by 3 bases. CDR3 nucleotide sequence: TGCGCCAGCAGCCAAGATAAGGGACTAGCGGGCTACGAGCAGTACTTC. Translation gives CASSQDKGLAGYEQYF.

The V call is TRBV11-2, the J call TRBJ2-3; D not resolved. The CDR3 has 16 amino acids. In germline, CDR1 is SGHAT, CDR2 FQNNGV. With 5 bases removed from V and 2 bases from J, the gap between germline ends came to 17 bases. The CDR3 DNA reads TGTGCCAGCAGCCCCGACGGAGTTCCAGCCACAGATACGCAGTATTTT. As protein: CASSPDGVPATDTQYF.

The chain recombines TRBV7-2 with TRBJ1-5; TRBD1 agrees at 9 bases. The CDR3 totals 15 residues. Germline V lookup: CDR1 SGHTA, CDR2 FQGNSA. V shed 4 bases, J shed 2 bases, and the junction held 3 bases outside the gene matches. CDR3 in DNA: TGTGCCAGCAGCTCACGACAGGGGGGCAATCAGCCCCAGCATTTT. Encoded protein: CASSSRQGGNQPQHF. The full variable domain, completed using reference TRBV7-2 and TRBJ1-5, is GAGVSQSPSNKVTEKGKDVELRCDPISGHTALYWYRQSLGQGLEFLIYFQGNSAPDKSGLPSDRFSAERTGGSVSTLTIQRTQQEDSAVYLCASSSRQGGNQPQHFGDGTRLSIL.

This rearrangement joins TRBV2 to TRBJ2-7, with no clear D. This CDR3 has 13 amino acids. CDR1 and CDR2 (germline): SNHLY, FYNNEI. The germline V and J ends were trimmed by 6 bases and 0 bases, with 9 bases remaining between them. CDR3 coding DNA: TGTGCCAGCAGGAGATGGGGCTCCTACGAGCAGTACTTC. This codes for CASRRWGSYEQYF.

V usage is TRBV27 and J usage is TRBJ2-3, with 10 bases fitting TRBD2. The germline V gene has CDR1 MNHEY and CDR2 SMNVEV (reference sequence). The CDR3 loop spans 17 amino acids. The V segment lost 3 bases and the J segment 6 bases; nucleotides outside the gene matches: 12. Written as DNA, the CDR3 is TGTGCCAGCAGTTTTTATCCCCCGCTAGCGGGAGTGGATACGCAGTATTTT. Protein: CASSFYPPLAGVDTQYF.

The chain employs TRBV14 and TRBJ1-5; D is undetermined. Germline loops: CDR1 SGHDN, CDR2 FVKESK. The CDR3 has 15 residues. V lost 2 bases, J lost 4 bases, and 12 bases lay in between. DNA of the CDR3: TGTGCCAGCAGCCAAATGGGAGTGGGAAATCAGCCCCAGCATTTT. Translation gives CASSQMGVGNQPQHF.

The chain joins TRBV6-1 to TRBJ2-7; 8 bases agree with TRBD2. The CDR3 loop spans 15 amino acids. Germline CDR1 MNHNS, CDR2 SASEGT. Trimming at V came to 6 bases and at J to 3 bases, leaving 10 bases not matched to a gene. Here the CDR3 DNA reads TGTGCCAGCAGCCCGCCGGGCACTAGCGGCTACGAGCAGTACTTC. It is translated as CASSPPGTSGYEQYF.

The chain has TRBV5-1 and TRBJ1-3; no clear D gene. Trimming left V 0 bases short and J 3 bases short, with 13 bases between. Germline V gives CDR1 SGHRS, CDR2 YFSETQ. CDR3 length: 16 residues. The CDR3 reads CASSLEATSRGNTIYF. CDR3 sequence (DNA): TGCGCCAGCAGCTTGGAAGCCACCAGCCGTGGAAACACCATATATTTT. The whole variable domain, remainder taken from reference TRBV5-1 and TRBJ1-3, is KAGVTQTPRYLIKTRGQQVTLSCSPISGHRSVSWYQQTPGQGLQFLFEYFSETQRNKGNFPGRFSGRQFSNSRSEMNVSTLELGDSALYLCASSLEATSRGNTIYFGEGSWLTVV.

CDR3 region: CASSRDRVEKLFF. The CDR3 bases are TGTGCCAGCAGCCGGGACAGGGTTGAAAAACTGTTTTTT. This rearrangement joins TRBV11-2 to TRBJ1-4; the match to TRBD1 covers 9 bases. From germline, CDR1 is SGHAT and CDR2 FQNNGV. The V segment lost 5 bases and the J segment 7 bases; nucleotides outside the gene matches: 2. The CDR3 has 13 amino acids.

The chain carries TRBV7-9 and TRBJ1-2; D remains unclear. The V gene lost 5 bases and the J gene lost 4 bases, with 11 bases spanning the gap. Germline lookup yields CDR1 SEHNR and CDR2 FQNEAQ (reference sequence). CDR3 length: 13 residues. CDR3 in DNA: TGTGCCAGCAGCCCGCCCGGGCTCTATGGCTACACCTTC. It translates to CASSPPGLYGYTF.

The chain carries TRBV2 and TRBJ2-5, with D maybe TRBD1 (6 bases). V lost 9 bases, J lost 1 base, and 15 bases lay in between. The CDR3 is made up of 14 amino acids. The germline CDR1 and CDR2 sequences are SNHLY and FYNNEI. For the CDR3, the DNA is TGTGCCAGTCGGACGGGACACCTCCAAGAGACCCAGTACTTC. This encodes CASRTGHLQETQYF.

The chain combines TRBV6-1 with TRBJ1-3; D unclear. This CDR3 region has 13 residues. CDR1 is MNHNS, CDR2 SASEGT, per germline. V lost 8 bases and J lost 0, with 8 bases in between. The CDR3 coding sequence is TGTGCCAGCGACGCCTCCTCTGGAAACACCATATATTTT. As protein: CASDASSGNTIYF.